This TCR beta chain comes out of a study of T cell clones after liver transplantation. Looking at the study overall: Without induction therapy, subjects received standard immunosuppression until 12-24 months post-transplant.

The CDR3 is 15 residues long. Germline lookup yields CDR1 SGDLS and CDR2 YYNGEE. V trimming: 3 bases; J trimming: 6 bases; junction bases outside the gene matches: 5. Method: immunoSEQ multiplex PCR; TCRdb's copy keeps in-frame clones and lacks some. The data show around 71,000 clones, roughly 80% seen once. The V gene is TRBV9, the J gene TRBJ2-1; 11 bases match TRBD2. Specimen: CD4+ T cells from blood, collected 12 months after liver transplant. This receptor was identified in a human patient who received a liver transplant. These T cells may partly come from the graft donor. The CDR3 DNA is TGTGCCAGCAGCGAATGGACTAGCGGGTTCAATGAGCAGTTCTTC. It codes for CASSEWTSGFNEQFF.